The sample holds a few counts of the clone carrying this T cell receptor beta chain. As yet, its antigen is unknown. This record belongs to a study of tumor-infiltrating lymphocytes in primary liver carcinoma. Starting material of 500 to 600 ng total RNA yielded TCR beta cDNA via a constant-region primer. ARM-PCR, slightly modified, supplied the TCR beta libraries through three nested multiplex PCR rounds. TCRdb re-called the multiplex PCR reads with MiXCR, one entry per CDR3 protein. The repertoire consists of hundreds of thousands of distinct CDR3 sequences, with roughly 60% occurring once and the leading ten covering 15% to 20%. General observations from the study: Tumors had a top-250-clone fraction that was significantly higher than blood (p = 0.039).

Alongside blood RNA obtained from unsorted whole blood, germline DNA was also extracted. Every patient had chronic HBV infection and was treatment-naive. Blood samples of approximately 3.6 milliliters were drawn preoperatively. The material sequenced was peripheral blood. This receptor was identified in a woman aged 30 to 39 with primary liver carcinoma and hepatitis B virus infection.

CDR3 amino acids: CASSLVGELDQQFF. The CDR3 DNA follows: TGCGCCAGCAGCTTGGTTGGTGAATTGGATCAGCAGTTCTTC. The J gene is TRBJ2-1, the V gene TRBV5-1; no clear D. The germline gives CDR1 SGHRS, CDR2 YFSETQ. The CDR3 is 14 amino acids. The V end lost 0 bases, the J end lost 11 bases, and 15 bases lay between the germline ends.